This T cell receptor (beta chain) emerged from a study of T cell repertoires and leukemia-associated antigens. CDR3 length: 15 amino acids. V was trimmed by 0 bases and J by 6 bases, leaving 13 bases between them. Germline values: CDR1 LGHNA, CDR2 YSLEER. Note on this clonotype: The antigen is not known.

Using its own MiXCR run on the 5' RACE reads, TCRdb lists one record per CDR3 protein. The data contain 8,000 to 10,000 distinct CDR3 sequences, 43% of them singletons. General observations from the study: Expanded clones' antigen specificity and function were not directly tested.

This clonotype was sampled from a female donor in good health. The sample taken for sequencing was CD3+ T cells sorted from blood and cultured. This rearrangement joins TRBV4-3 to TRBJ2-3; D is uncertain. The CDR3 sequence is CASSQDTGRSDTQYF. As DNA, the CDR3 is TGCGCCAGCAGCCAAGACACGGGTCGTTCGGATACGCAGTATTTT.